The rows below give T cell receptor beta chains drawn from one sample of a study of T cell responses to AZD1222 COVID-19 vaccine. Clones were read by immunoSEQ multiplex PCR, and TCRdb kept only the in-frame ones, dropping some. This table holds about 130,000 clones, more than 80% found once. This sample comprised peripheral blood, obtained on day 0 of AZD1222 vaccination. The receptors were sampled from an adult in good health. The CDR3 runs from the conserved cysteine through the conserved F or W. D genes are given only for firm matches. The size of a clone is reported for some rows only, either as once, few or many, or as a class for expanded clones.

CDR3 protein: CASSPTLTVSQETQYF
CDR3 DNA: TGTGCCAGCAGCCCGACACTCACTGTTTCCCAAGAGACCCAGTACTTC
D gene: -
J gene: TRBJ2-5
clone size: -
V gene: TRBV3-1/TRBV3-2

CDR3 protein: CASSEEGANSPLHF
CDR3 DNA: TGTGCCAGCAGTGAAGAAGGCGCCAATTCACCCCTCCACTTT
D gene: -
J gene: TRBJ1-6
clone size: few
V gene: TRBV6-1

CDR3 protein: CAWTWRQGGSPLHF
CDR3 DNA: TGTGCCTGGACCTGGCGACAGGGTGGTTCACCCCTCCACTTT
D gene: TRBD1
J gene: TRBJ1-6
clone size: -
V gene: TRBV30

CDR3 protein: CASSERARVNTIYF
CDR3 DNA: TGTGCCAGCAGTGAAAGGGCAAGAGTCAACACCATATATTTT
D gene: -
J gene: TRBJ1-3
clone size: -
V gene: TRBV6-1

CDR3 protein: CASSGAEGHEQYF
CDR3 DNA: TGTGCCAGCAGCGGGGCCGAGGGTCACGAGCAGTACTTC
D gene: -
J gene: TRBJ2-7
clone size: few
V gene: TRBV9

CDR3 protein: CASSPGPGETQYF
CDR3 DNA: TGTGCCAGCAGCCCCGGGCCAGGGGAGACCCAGTACTTC
D gene: -
J gene: TRBJ2-5
clone size: once
V gene: TRBV5-6

CDR3 protein: CASSGTPVRETQYF
CDR3 DNA: TGTGCCAGCAGCGGGACACCGGTAAGAGAGACCCAGTACTTC
D gene: -
J gene: TRBJ2-5
clone size: -
V gene: TRBV28

CDR3 protein: CASSIRGTGGFVQYF
CDR3 DNA: TGTGCCAGTAGTATTAGGGGGACAGGGGGTTTTGTCCAGTACTTC
D gene: TRBD1
J gene: TRBJ2-5
clone size: once
V gene: TRBV19

CDR3 protein: CASSIDTPNTEAFF
CDR3 DNA: TGTGCCAGTAGTATAGACACACCGAACACTGAAGCTTTCTTT
D gene: -
J gene: TRBJ1-1
clone size: -
V gene: TRBV19

CDR3 protein: CASSRQGVIVYGYTF
CDR3 DNA: TGTGCCAGCAGCCGACAGGGGGTGATCGTCTATGGCTACACCTTC
D gene: TRBD1
J gene: TRBJ1-2
clone size: -
V gene: TRBV2

CDR3 protein: CASSPPDREAEKLFF
CDR3 DNA: TGTGCCAGCTCACCTCCCGACAGGGAGGCTGAAAAACTGTTTTTT
D gene: TRBD1
J gene: TRBJ1-4
clone size: -
V gene: TRBV18

CDR3 protein: CASSFDGRSHLPSYEQYF
CDR3 DNA: TGCGCCAGCAGCTTTGATGGCAGATCTCACCTTCCCTCCTACGAGCAGTACTTC
D gene: -
J gene: TRBJ2-7
clone size: -
V gene: TRBV5-1

CDR3 protein: CASSFNRDRGYEQFF
CDR3 DNA: TGTGCCAGCAGCTTTAATCGGGACAGGGGGTATGAGCAGTTCTTC
D gene: TRBD1
J gene: TRBJ2-1
clone size: -
V gene: TRBV11-2

CDR3 protein: CATLPGLSYEQYF
CDR3 DNA: TGTGCCACCTTACCGGGACTGAGCTACGAGCAGTACTTC
D gene: -
J gene: TRBJ2-7
clone size: -
V gene: TRBV2

CDR3 protein: CASSPGQVATNEKLFF
CDR3 DNA: TGTGCCAGCTCACCAGGACAGGTTGCAACTAATGAAAAACTGTTTTTT
D gene: TRBD1
J gene: TRBJ1-4
clone size: once
V gene: TRBV18

CDR3 protein: CASSPSTGETGNTIYF
CDR3 DNA: TGTGCCAGTAGTCCCTCGACGGGAGAAACTGGAAACACCATATATTTT
D gene: -
J gene: TRBJ1-3
clone size: -
V gene: TRBV19

CDR3 protein: CASSSDNGRDEKLFF
CDR3 DNA: TGCGCCAGCAGCTCTGACAACGGACGGGATGAAAAACTGTTTTTT
D gene: -
J gene: TRBJ1-4
clone size: -
V gene: TRBV5-1

CDR3 protein: CASKPDRAEDYNEQFF
CDR3 DNA: TGTGCCAGCAAACCAGACAGGGCGGAAGACTACAATGAGCAGTTCTTC
D gene: TRBD1
J gene: TRBJ2-1
clone size: -
V gene: TRBV3-1/TRBV3-2

CDR3 protein: CASSLRSITEAFF
CDR3 DNA: TGTGCCAGCAGTTTGAGGAGTATCACTGAAGCTTTCTTT
D gene: -
J gene: TRBJ1-1
clone size: -
V gene: TRBV28

CDR3 protein: CASSRDSAYYGYTF
CDR3 DNA: TGTGCCAGCAGCAGGGACAGCGCTTACTATGGCTACACCTTC
D gene: TRBD1
J gene: TRBJ1-2
clone size: few
V gene: TRBV5-6

CDR3 protein: CASAQGGTYNEQFF
CDR3 DNA: TGTGCTAGTGCCCAGGGAGGGACCTACAATGAGCAGTTCTTC
D gene: TRBD2
J gene: TRBJ2-1
clone size: once
V gene: TRBV12-5

CDR3 protein: CASSSLDRDYGYTF
CDR3 DNA: TGTGCCAGCAGTTCCCTAGACAGGGACTATGGCTACACCTTC
D gene: TRBD1
J gene: TRBJ1-2
clone size: -
V gene: TRBV28

CDR3 protein: CSAIETGEQPQHF
CDR3 DNA: TGCAGTGCTATTGAGACGGGGGAGCAGCCCCAGCATTTT
D gene: -
J gene: TRBJ1-5
clone size: few
V gene: TRBV20-1

CDR3 protein: CASSLQGHNTEAFF
CDR3 DNA: TGTGCCAGCAGTCTACAGGGCCATAACACTGAAGCTTTCTTT
D gene: -
J gene: TRBJ1-1
clone size: -
V gene: TRBV2

CDR3 protein: CASSQRDVGDQPQHF
CDR3 DNA: TGCGCCAGCAGCCAGCGCGACGTCGGGGATCAGCCCCAGCATTTT
D gene: -
J gene: TRBJ1-5
clone size: -
V gene: TRBV4-1

CDR3 protein: CASFRTGNTEAFF
CDR3 DNA: TGCGCCAGCTTCCGGACAGGGAACACTGAAGCTTTCTTT
D gene: TRBD1
J gene: TRBJ1-1
clone size: -
V gene: TRBV5-1

CDR3 protein: CSASSQGSNTGELFF
CDR3 DNA: TGCAGTGCTAGTTCACAGGGATCGAACACCGGGGAGCTGTTTTTT
D gene: -
J gene: TRBJ2-2
clone size: -
V gene: TRBV20-1